A selection of T cell receptor beta chains follows, all from one sample in a study of Graves' ophthalmopathy and Graves' hyperthyroidism. Each CDR3 protein is one row after TCRdb ran MiXCR on the multiplex PCR reads. The sample records some 400,000 distinct CDR3 sequences, about 18% being singletons. Sequencing was done on a sample of peripheral blood. The receptors stem from a woman aged 18-35 years with Graves' ophthalmopathy. CDR3s include the opening cysteine and the closing phenylalanine or tryptophan. D genes are given only for firm matches. The size of a clone is reported for some rows only, either as once, few or many, or as a class for expanded clones.

V: TRBV5-1; D: -; J: TRBJ1-1; size: few; CDR3: CASSKAEGWNTEAFF; DNA: TGCGCCAGCAGCAAGGCGGAGGGGTGGAACACTGAAGCTTTCTTT
V: TRBV12-3/TRBV12-4; D: TRBD1; J: TRBJ1-1; size: many; CDR3: CASSFAGQNYEAFF; DNA: TGTGCCAGCAGTTTCGCGGGACAGAACTATGAAGCTTTCTTT
V: TRBV20-1; D: TRBD1; J: TRBJ1-1; size: -; CDR3: CSVEPGQGAEAFF; DNA: TGCAGTGTTGAACCGGGACAGGGGGCTGAAGCTTTCTTT
V: TRBV24-1; D: -; J: TRBJ2-7; size: -; CDR3: CATSDQSWGEQYF; DNA: TGTGCCACCAGTGACCAGAGCTGGGGAGAGCAGTACTTC
V: TRBV6-5; D: TRBD1; J: TRBJ2-7; size: many; CDR3: CASSSWTGLHEQYF; DNA: TGTGCCAGCAGTTCCTGGACAGGGCTGCACGAGCAGTACTTC
V: TRBV27; D: -; J: TRBJ2-2; size: many; CDR3: CASSLRVAGELFF; DNA: TGTGCCAGCAGCTTGAGAGTAGCCGGGGAGCTGTTTTTT
V: TRBV10-1; D: -; J: TRBJ2-2; size: many; CDR3: CASSESRVHGELFF; DNA: TGCGCCAGCAGTGAGTCAAGGGTACACGGGGAGCTGTTTTTT
V: TRBV11-1; D: TRBD1; J: TRBJ1-6; size: many; CDR3: CASSSGGTGENSPLHF; DNA: TGTGCCAGCAGCTCCGGAGGGACAGGGGAAAATTCACCCCTCCACTTT
V: TRBV4-2; D: -; J: TRBJ1-3; size: many; CDR3: CASSQELGGGNTIYF; DNA: TGTGCCAGCAGCCAAGAGCTGGGTGGAGGAAACACCATATATTTT
V: TRBV5-1; D: -; J: TRBJ2-5; size: many; CDR3: CASGVYRDEEETQYF; DNA: TGCGCCAGCGGTGTGTACCGGGACGAGGAAGAGACCCAGTACTTC
V: TRBV20-1; D: -; J: TRBJ2-5; size: many; CDR3: CSARDFIWNRGNYQETQYF; DNA: TGCAGTGCTAGAGATTTCATTTGGAATAGGGGTAATTACCAAGAGACCCAGTACTTC
V: TRBV6-1; D: TRBD2; J: TRBJ2-2; size: -; CDR3: CASSERGVIVEAGELFF; DNA: TGTGCCAGCAGTGAACGGGGGGTGATAGTAGAGGCCGGGGAGCTGTTTTTT
V: TRBV6-2/TRBV6-3; D: -; J: TRBJ1-5; size: many; CDR3: CASSWGILSNQPQHF; DNA: TGTGCCAGCAGTTGGGGTATACTTAGCAATCAGCCCCAGCATTTT
V: TRBV5-1; D: -; J: TRBJ2-7; size: many; CDR3: CASSSSGQGSYEQYF; DNA: TGCGCCAGCAGCTCCTCGGGTCAGGGTTCCTACGAGCAGTACTTC
V: TRBV28; D: -; J: TRBJ1-5; size: -; CDR3: CASSLTLSNQPQHF; DNA: TGTGCCAGCAGTTTAACGTTAAGCAATCAGCCCCAGCATTTT
V: TRBV6-1; D: -; J: TRBJ1-3; size: many; CDR3: CASRLQSSGNTIYF; DNA: TGTGCCAGCAGACTACAGAGCTCTGGAAACACCATATATTTT
V: TRBV9; D: -; J: TRBJ1-1; size: many; CDR3: CASSVVPNTEAFF; DNA: TGTGCCAGCAGCGTAGTCCCTAACACTGAAGCTTTCTTT
V: TRBV15; D: TRBD1; J: TRBJ2-7; size: few; CDR3: CATSRYRGSYEQYF; DNA: TGTGCCACCAGCAGATACAGGGGTTCCTACGAGCAGTACTTC
V: TRBV10-1; D: -; J: TRBJ2-5; size: few; CDR3: CASSMTSF; DNA: TGCGCCAGCAGCATGACCTCCTTC
V: TRBV7-2; D: TRBD2; J: TRBJ2-7; size: many; CDR3: CASSLGGSGGREQYF; DNA: TGTGCCAGCAGCTTAGGCGGTAGCGGGGGTAGGGAGCAGTACTTC
V: TRBV25-1; D: -; J: TRBJ1-2; size: many; CDR3: CATRGSGHFYGYTF; DNA: TGTGCCACCAGGGGATCGGGACACTTCTATGGCTACACCTTC
V: TRBV27; D: TRBD2; J: TRBJ2-7; size: many; CDR3: CASSYGGSNSYEQYF; DNA: TGTGCCAGCAGTTACGGGGGGTCCAACTCCTACGAGCAGTACTTC
V: TRBV6-2/TRBV6-3; D: -; J: TRBJ1-6; size: few; CDR3: CATSGDSPLHF; DNA: TGTGCCACCTCGGGTGATTCACCCCTCCACTTT
V: TRBV2; D: -; J: TRBJ2-7; size: many; CDR3: CASSDARGEQYF; DNA: TGTGCCAGCAGTGACGCAAGAGGCGAGCAGTACTTC
V: TRBV7-3; D: -; J: TRBJ2-7; size: many; CDR3: CASSLSQSYEQYF; DNA: TGTGCCAGCAGCTTAAGTCAGAGCTACGAGCAGTACTTC
V: TRBV12-3/TRBV12-4; D: TRBD1; J: TRBJ1-1; size: -; CDR3: CASSSGQEGEAFF; DNA: TGTGCCAGCAGTTCCGGACAGGAAGGAGAAGCTTTCTTT
V: TRBV24-1; D: -; J: TRBJ1-1; size: many; CDR3: CATSGIGGTEAFF; DNA: TGTGCCACCAGTGGGATTGGAGGTACTGAAGCTTTCTTT
V: TRBV29-1; D: -; J: TRBJ2-2; size: many; CDR3: CSVPGLVTGELFF; DNA: TGCAGCGTCCCTGGTTTAGTTACCGGGGAGCTGTTTTTT
V: TRBV5-1; D: -; J: TRBJ2-2; size: many; CDR3: CASSLQVGGRNTGELFF; DNA: TGCGCCAGCAGCTTGCAGGTAGGCGGACGGAACACCGGGGAGCTGTTTTTT
V: TRBV24-1; D: TRBD1; J: TRBJ2-5; size: many; CDR3: CATSDPGQGKTQYF; DNA: TGTGCCACCAGTGACCCGGGACAGGGAAAGACCCAGTACTTC
V: TRBV6-5; D: -; J: TRBJ1-2; size: many; CDR3: CASSYPDSPRGYGYTF; DNA: TGTGCCAGCAGTTACCCTGACAGCCCCAGAGGGTATGGCTACACCTTC
V: TRBV4-3; D: -; J: TRBJ1-6; size: many; CDR3: CASSRSPQSSYNSPLHF; DNA: TGCGCCAGCAGCCGTTCACCACAGAGCTCCTATAATTCACCCCTCCACTTT
V: TRBV10-3; D: -; J: TRBJ2-2; size: many; CDR3: CAIKGAQGTANTGELFF; DNA: TGTGCCATCAAAGGGGCCCAGGGGACCGCTAACACCGGGGAGCTGTTTTTT
V: TRBV20-1; D: TRBD1; J: TRBJ2-6; size: many; CDR3: CSVQSSTGQGATGANVLTF; DNA: TGCAGTGTGCAATCATCAACGGGACAGGGGGCAACTGGGGCCAACGTCCTGACTTTC
V: TRBV6-5; D: -; J: TRBJ2-2; size: -; CDR3: CASIKGSTGELFF; DNA: TGTGCCAGCATTAAGGGGAGCACCGGGGAGCTGTTTTTT
V: TRBV11-2; D: -; J: TRBJ1-5; size: -; CDR3: CASSLVGGAYQPQHF; DNA: TGTGCCAGCAGCTTAGTGGGGGGCGCTTATCAGCCCCAGCATTTT
V: TRBV4-3; D: -; J: TRBJ1-1; size: many; CDR3: CASSQDPLSTNTEAFF; DNA: TGCGCCAGCAGCCAAGATCCATTGAGTACGAACACTGAAGCTTTCTTT
V: TRBV3-1; D: -; J: TRBJ1-1; size: many; CDR3: CASSQGRLGAFF; DNA: TGTGCCAGCAGCCAAGGGCGCTTGGGAGCTTTCTTT
V: TRBV20-1; D: -; J: TRBJ1-5; size: many; CDR3: CSAGRERNQPQHF; DNA: TGCAGTGCGGGCAGGGAACGCAATCAGCCCCAGCATTTT
V: TRBV9; D: -; J: TRBJ2-5; size: many; CDR3: CASSVGMQETQYF; DNA: TGTGCCAGCAGCGTAGGGATGCAAGAGACCCAGTACTTC
V: TRBV5-1; D: TRBD1; J: TRBJ2-5; size: many; CDR3: CASSPDRGPLETQYF; DNA: TGCGCCAGCAGCCCGGACAGGGGGCCTCTGGAGACCCAGTACTTC
V: TRBV12-3/TRBV12-4; D: -; J: TRBJ1-1; size: many; CDR3: CASSFNVRGGGEAFF; DNA: TGTGCCAGCAGTTTCAACGTTCGGGGTGGCGGTGAAGCTTTCTTT
V: TRBV27; D: -; J: TRBJ1-2; size: many; CDR3: CASSVSGTWGYGYTF; DNA: TGTGCCAGCAGTGTGTCAGGGACCTGGGGCTATGGCTACACCTTC
V: TRBV5-5; D: TRBD1; J: TRBJ2-7; size: many; CDR3: CASSMPRTGAYEQYF; DNA: TGTGCCAGCAGCATGCCCCGGACAGGAGCCTACGAGCAGTACTTC
V: TRBV10-3; D: -; J: TRBJ1-1; size: few; CDR3: CAIRRRVGTEAGTEAFF; DNA: TGTGCCATCAGGAGAAGAGTGGGGACGGAGGCGGGCACTGAAGCTTTCTTT
V: TRBV29-1; D: -; J: TRBJ1-1; size: many; CDR3: CSVVRTIEAFF; DNA: TGCAGCGTGGTGAGGACCATTGAAGCTTTCTTT
V: TRBV5-1; D: TRBD1; J: TRBJ1-1; size: -; CDR3: CASSLVIGDSFPEAFF; DNA: TGCGCCAGCAGCTTGGTTATCGGGGACAGTTTCCCTGAAGCTTTCTTT